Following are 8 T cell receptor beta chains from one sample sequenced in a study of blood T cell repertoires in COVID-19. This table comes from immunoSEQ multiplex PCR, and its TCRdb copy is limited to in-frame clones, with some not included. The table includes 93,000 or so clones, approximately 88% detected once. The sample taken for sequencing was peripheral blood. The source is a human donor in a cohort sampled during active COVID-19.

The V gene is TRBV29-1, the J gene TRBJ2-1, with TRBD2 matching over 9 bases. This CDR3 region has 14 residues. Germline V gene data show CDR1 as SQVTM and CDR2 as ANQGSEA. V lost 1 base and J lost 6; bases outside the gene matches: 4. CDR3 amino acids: CSVEGLAGTNEQFF. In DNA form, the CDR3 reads TGCAGCGTTGAAGGGCTAGCGGGGACCAATGAGCAGTTCTTC.

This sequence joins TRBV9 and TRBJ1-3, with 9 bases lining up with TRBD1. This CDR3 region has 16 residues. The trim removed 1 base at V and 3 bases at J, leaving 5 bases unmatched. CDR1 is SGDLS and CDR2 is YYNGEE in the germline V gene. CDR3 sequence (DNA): TGTGCCAGCAGCGTACTAACAGGGGGCAATGGAAACACCATATATTTT. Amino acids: CASSVLTGGNGNTIYF.

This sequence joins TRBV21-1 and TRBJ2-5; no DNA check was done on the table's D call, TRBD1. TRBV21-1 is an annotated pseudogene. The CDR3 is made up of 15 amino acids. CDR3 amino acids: CASSKDRGLWETQYF. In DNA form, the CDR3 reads TGTGCCAGCAGCAAAGACAGGGGTCTTTGGGAGACCCAGTACTTC.

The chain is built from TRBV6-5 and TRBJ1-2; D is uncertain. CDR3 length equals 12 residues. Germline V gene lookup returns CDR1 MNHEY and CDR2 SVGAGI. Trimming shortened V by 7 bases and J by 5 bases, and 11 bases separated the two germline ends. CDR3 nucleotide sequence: TGTGCCAGCAATCCGGACTCGTATGGCTACACCTTC. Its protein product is CASNPDSYGYTF.

The CDR3 DNA sequence: TGTGCCAGCAGCGACCTGGTACAGGGGAACTATGGCTACACCTTC. Translating it yields CASSDLVQGNYGYTF. The chain joins TRBV5-4 to TRBJ1-2, with 7 bases lining up with TRBD1. Unmatched junction bases numbered 8, after V lost 4 bases and J lost 2 bases. Germline assignment: CDR1 SGHNT and CDR2 YYREEE (reference sequence). This CDR3 is 15 amino acids long.

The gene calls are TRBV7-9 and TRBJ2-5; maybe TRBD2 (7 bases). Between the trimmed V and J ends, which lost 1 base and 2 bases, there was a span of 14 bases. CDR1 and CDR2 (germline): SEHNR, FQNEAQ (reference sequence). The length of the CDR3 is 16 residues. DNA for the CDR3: TGTGCCAGCAGCTTAGAAGGGGGGGCGAGACAAGAGACCCAGTACTTC. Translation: CASSLEGGARQETQYF.

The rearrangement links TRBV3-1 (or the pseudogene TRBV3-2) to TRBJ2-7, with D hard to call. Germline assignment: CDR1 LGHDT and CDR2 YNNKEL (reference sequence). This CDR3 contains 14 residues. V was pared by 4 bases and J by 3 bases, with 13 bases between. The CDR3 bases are TGTGCCAGCAGCCTCGCTCTACTGAACTACGAGCAGTACTTC. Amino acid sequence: CASSLALLNYEQYF.

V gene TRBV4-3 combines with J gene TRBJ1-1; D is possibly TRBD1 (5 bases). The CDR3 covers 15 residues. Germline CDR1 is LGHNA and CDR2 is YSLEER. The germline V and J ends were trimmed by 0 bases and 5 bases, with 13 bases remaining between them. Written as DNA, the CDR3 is TGCGCCAGCAGCCAAGATGTTTGGGGGGAAACTGAAGCTTTCTTT. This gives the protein CASSQDVWGETEAFF.